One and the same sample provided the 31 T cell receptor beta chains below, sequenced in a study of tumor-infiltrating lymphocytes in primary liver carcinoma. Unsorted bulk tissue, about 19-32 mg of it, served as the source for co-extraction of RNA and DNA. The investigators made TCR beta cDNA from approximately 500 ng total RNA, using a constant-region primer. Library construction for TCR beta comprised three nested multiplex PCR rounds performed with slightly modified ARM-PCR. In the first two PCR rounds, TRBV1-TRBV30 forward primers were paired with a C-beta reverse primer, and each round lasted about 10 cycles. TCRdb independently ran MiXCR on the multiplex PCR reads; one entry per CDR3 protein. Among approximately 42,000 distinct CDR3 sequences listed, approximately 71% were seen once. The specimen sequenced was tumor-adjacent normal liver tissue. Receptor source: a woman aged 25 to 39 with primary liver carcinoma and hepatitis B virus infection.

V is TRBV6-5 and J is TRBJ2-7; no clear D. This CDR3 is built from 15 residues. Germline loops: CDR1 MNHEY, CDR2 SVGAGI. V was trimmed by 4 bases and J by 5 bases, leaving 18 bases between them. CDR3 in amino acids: CASSSRVRIKDEQYF. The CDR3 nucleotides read TGTGCCAGCAGTTCTAGGGTCCGAATTAAGGACGAGCAGTACTTC.

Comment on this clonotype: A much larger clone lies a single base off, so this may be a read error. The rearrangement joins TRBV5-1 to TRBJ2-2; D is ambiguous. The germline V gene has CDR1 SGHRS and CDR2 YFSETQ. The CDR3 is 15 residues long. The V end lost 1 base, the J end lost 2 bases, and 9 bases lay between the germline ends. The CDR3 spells CASSLNSSNTGELFF. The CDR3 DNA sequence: TGCGCCAGCAGCTTGAATAGCTCCAACACCGGGGAGCTGTTTTTT.

CDR3 region: CASSPRQGTGANVLTF. Written as DNA, the CDR3 is TGTGCCAGCAGCCCGAGGCAGGGAACTGGGGCCAACGTCCTGACTTTC. The rearrangement joins TRBV11-3 to TRBJ2-6, with D possibly TRBD1 on 5 matching bases. The CDR3 contains 16 residues. Germline V gives CDR1 SGHNT, CDR2 YENEEA. Trimming pared 5 bases from V and 2 bases from J, leaving 13 bases between.

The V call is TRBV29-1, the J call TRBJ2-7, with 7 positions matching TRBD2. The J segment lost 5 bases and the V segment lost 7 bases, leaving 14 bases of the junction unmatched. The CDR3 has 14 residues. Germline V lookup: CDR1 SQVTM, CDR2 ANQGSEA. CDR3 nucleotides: TGCAGCGCTTTGAGCACATTGGGGAGGGACGAGCAGTACTTC. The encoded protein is CSALSTLGRDEQYF.

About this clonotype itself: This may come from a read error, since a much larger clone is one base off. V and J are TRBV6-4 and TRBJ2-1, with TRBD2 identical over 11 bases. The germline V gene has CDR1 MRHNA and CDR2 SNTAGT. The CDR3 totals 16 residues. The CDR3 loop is CAGSDGLAGSYNEQFF. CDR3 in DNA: TGTGCCGGCAGTGACGGACTAGCGGGTTCCTACAATGAGCAGTTCTTC.

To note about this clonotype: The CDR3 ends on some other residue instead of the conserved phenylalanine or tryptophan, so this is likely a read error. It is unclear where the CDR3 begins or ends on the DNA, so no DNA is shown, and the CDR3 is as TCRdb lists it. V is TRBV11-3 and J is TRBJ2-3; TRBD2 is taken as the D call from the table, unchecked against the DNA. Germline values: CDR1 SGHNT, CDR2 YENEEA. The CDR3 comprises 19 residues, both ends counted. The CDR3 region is CASSLGFGAGAGGTNTRYY.

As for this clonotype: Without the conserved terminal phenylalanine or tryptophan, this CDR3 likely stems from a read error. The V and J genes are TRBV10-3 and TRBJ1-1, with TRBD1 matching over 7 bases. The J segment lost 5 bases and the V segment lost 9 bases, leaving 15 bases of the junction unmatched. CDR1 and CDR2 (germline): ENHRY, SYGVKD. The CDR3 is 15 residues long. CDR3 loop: CAINESTGMLTEAFI. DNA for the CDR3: TGTGCCATTAATGAGTCGACAGGGATGTTGACTGAAGCTTTCATT.

Written as DNA, the CDR3 is TGTGCCAGCAGCTTCTGGGACGCTACGTACGAGCAGTACTTC. Translated: CASSFWDATYEQYF. The rearrangement joins TRBV11-2 to TRBJ2-7; D possibly uses TRBD1 or TRBD2 (5 bases each). V was shortened by 3 bases and J by 4 bases, with 13 bases between the two germline ends. The CDR3 covers 14 residues. CDR1 is SGHAT and CDR2 is FQNNGV in the germline V gene.

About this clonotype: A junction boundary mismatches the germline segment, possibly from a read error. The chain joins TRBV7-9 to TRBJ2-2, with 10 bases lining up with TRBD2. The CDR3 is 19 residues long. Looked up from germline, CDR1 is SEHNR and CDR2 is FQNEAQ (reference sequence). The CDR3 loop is CASGKKGLAARSDAGDLFF. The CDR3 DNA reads TGTGCCAGCGGCAAGAAAGGACTAGCGGCCCGGAGCGACGCCGGGGATCTGTTTTTT.

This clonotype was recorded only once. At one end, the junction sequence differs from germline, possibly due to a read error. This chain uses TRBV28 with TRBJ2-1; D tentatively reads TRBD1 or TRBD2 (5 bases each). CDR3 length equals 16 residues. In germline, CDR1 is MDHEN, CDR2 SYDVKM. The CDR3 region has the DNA TGTGCCAGCAGTTTAAATTCGGCAGTTGACCCCACGGGGCAGTCCTTC. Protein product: CASSLNSAVDPTGQSF.

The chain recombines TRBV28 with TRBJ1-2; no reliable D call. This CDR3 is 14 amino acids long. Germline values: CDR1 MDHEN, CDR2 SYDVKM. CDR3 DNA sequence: TGTGTCAACAGTTACCCCGGTAACAACTATGGCTACACCTTC. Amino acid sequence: CVNSYPGNNYGYTF.

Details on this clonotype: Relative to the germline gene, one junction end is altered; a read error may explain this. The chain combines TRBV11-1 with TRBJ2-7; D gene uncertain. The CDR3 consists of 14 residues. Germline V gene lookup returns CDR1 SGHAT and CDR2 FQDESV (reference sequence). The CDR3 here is CASSLATATYEQYF. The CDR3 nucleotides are TGTGCCAGCAGCTTGGCGACGGCCACCTACGAACAGTACTTC.

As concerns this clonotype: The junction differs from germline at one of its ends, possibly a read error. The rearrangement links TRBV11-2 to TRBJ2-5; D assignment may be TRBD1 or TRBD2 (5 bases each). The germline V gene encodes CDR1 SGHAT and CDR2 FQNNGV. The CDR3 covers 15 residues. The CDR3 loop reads CASSLGAGSGETQNF. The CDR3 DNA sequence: TGTGCCAGCAGCTTAGGGGCAGGGAGTGGGGAGACTCAGAACTTC.

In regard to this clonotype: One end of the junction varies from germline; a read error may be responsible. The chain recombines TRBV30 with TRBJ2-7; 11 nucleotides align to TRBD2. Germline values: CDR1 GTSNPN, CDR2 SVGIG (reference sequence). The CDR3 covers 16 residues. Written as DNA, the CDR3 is TGTGCCTGGAGTGAGGGCATAGCGGGAGGGGGTAGCGAGCGGTACTTC. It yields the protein CAWSEGIAGGGSERYF.

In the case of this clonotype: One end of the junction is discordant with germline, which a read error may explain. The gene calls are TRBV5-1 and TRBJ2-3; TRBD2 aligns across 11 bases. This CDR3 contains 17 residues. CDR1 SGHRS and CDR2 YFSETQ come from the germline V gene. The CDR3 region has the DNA TGCTCCAGCAATCCGGGACTAGCGGCTGTTAGGGCAGATACGCAGTATTTT. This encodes CSSNPGLAAVRADTQYF.

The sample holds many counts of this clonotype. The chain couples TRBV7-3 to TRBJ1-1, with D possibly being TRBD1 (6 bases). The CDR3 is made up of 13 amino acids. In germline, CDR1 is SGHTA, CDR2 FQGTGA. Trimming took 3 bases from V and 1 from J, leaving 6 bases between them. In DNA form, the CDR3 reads TGTGCCAGCAGCTTGACAGGGAACACTGAAGCTTTCTTT. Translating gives CASSLTGNTEAFF.

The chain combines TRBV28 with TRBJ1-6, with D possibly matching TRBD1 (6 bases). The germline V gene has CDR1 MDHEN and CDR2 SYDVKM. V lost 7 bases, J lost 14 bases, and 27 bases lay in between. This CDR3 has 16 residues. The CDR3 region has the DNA TGTGCCAGCATTACCCACGGGGGGCAAGTTTTCTTCACCCTCCACTTT. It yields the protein CASITHGGQVFFTLHF.

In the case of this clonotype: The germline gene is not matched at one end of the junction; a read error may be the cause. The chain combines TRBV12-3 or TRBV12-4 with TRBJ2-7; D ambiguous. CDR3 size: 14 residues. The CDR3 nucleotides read TGTGCCAACAGTCCCTCGAGCAATCGCTACGATCAGTACTTC. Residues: CANSPSSNRYDQYF.

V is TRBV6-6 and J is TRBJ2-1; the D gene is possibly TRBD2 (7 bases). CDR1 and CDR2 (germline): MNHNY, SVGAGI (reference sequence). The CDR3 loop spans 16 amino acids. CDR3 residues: CATTGWSAYGGNEQFF. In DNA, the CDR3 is TGTGCAACTACAGGGTGGAGCGCCTACGGGGGGAATGAGCAGTTCTTC.

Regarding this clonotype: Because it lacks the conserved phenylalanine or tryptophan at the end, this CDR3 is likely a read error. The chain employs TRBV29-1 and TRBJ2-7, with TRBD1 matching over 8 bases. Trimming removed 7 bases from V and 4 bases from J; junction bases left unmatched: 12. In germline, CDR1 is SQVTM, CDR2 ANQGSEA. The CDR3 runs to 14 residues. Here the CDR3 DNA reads TGCAGCGCAGCCCCGGGACAGGACCTGTACGAGCAGTACTTA. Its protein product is CSAAPGQDLYEQYL.

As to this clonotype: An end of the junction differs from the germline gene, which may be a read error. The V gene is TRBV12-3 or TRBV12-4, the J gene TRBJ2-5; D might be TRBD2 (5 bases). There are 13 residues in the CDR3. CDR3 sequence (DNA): TGTGCCAGCGGTTATGGTATATGGGAGACACAGTACTTC. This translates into CASGYGIWETQYF.

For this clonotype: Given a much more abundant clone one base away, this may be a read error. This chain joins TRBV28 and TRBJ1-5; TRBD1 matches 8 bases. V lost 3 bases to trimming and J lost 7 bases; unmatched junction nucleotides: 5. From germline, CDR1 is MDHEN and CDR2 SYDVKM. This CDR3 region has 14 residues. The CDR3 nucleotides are TGTGCCAGCAGTTTCGACAGGGGCCGGCAGCCCCAGCATTTT. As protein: CASSFDRGRQPQHF.

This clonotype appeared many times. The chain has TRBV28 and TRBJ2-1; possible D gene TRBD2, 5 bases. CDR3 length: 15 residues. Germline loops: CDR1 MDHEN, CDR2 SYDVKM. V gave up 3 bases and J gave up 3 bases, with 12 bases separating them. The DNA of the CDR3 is TGTGCCAGCAGTTTTGGGTGGGAGCTCTACAATGAGCAGTTCTTC. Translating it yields CASSFGWELYNEQFF.

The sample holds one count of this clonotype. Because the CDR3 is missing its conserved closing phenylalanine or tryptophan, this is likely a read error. CDR3 in DNA: TGCGCCAACAGCCAAGTTCCGGGGGTGAACACTGAAGCTTTCATT. Residues: CANSQVPGVNTEAFI. This chain links TRBV4-1 with TRBJ1-1; the D gene is possibly TRBD1 (5 bases). Germline-derived CDR1 and CDR2 are MGHRA and YSYEKL. The CDR3 loop spans 15 amino acids.

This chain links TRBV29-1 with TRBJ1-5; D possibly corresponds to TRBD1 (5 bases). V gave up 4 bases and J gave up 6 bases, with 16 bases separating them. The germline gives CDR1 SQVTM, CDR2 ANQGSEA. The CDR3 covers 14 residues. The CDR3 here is CSVGGRDACQPQHF. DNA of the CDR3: TGCAGCGTTGGCGGCAGGGACGCCTGTCAGCCCCAGCATTTT. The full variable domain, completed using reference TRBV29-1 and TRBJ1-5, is SAVISQKPSRDICQRGTSLTIQCQVDSQVTMMFWYRQQPGQSLTLIATANQGSEATYESGFVIDKFPISRPNLTFSTLTVSNMSPEDSSIYLCSVGGRDACQPQHFGDGTRLSIL.

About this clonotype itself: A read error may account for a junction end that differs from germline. For the CDR3, the DNA is TGTGCCAGCAACTTGACTTGGCTAACGGGGAACAGTGAGCAGTTCTTC. It encodes CASNLTWLTGNSEQFF. This sequence joins TRBV5-4 and TRBJ2-1; D possibly corresponds to TRBD2 (5 bases). The germline V gene has CDR1 SGHNT and CDR2 YYREEE (reference sequence). The CDR3 runs to 16 residues.

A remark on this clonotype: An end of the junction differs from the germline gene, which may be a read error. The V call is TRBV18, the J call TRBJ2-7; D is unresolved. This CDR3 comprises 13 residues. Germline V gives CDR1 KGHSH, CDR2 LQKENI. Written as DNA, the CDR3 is TGTGCCAACTCGGCGAAATTCTCCTACGATCAGTACTTC. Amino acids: CANSAKFSYDQYF.

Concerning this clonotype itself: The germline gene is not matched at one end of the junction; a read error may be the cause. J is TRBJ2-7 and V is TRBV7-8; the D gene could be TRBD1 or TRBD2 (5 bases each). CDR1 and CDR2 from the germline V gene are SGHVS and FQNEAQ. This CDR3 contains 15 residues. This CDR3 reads CANSLVGGRLNEQYF. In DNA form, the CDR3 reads TGTGCCAACAGCTTGGTTGGGGGAAGGCTCAACGAGCAGTACTTC.

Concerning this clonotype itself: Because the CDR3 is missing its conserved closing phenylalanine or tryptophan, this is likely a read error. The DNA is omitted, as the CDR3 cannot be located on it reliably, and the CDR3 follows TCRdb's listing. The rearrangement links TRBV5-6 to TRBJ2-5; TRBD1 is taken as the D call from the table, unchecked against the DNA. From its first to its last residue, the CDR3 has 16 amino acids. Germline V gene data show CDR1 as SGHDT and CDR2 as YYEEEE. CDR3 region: CASSLDRGRFQETQCL.

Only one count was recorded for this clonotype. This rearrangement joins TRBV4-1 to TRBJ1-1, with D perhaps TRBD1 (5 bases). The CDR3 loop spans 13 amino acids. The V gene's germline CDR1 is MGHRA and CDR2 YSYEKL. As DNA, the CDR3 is TGCCCCAACAGCCAGGGTTGGAAGACTGAAGCTTTCTTT. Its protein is CPNSQGWKTEAFF.

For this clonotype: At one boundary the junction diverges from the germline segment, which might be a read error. The CDR3 DNA reads as TGTACCAGCAGTTCCTATAGAGGGGGGAGACTCGATGAGCAGTTCTTC. Amino acids: CTSSSYRGGRLDEQFF. The chain carries TRBV12-3 or TRBV12-4 and TRBJ2-1; D might be TRBD1 or TRBD2, each matching 6 bases. The CDR3 extends over 16 amino acids.